The next 28 T cell receptor beta chains were all read from a single sample in a study of T cells in Graves' hyperthyroidism and ophthalmopathy. Researchers took RNA transcripts and amplified the TCR beta CDR3 regions from them. The HTBI set primed first-round TCR CDR3 RT-PCR. One entry per CDR3 protein, called by TCRdb with MiXCR from the multiplex PCR reads. The sample gives approximately 330,000 distinct CDR3 sequences, roughly an eighth of which show up once; roughly 35% is in the top ten. Input material: blood. These receptors all come from a woman in her thirties or forties with Graves' ophthalmopathy.

This clonotype came up a few times. The rearrangement joins TRBV5-8 to TRBJ2-7; tentatively, D is TRBD2 (6 bases). The CDR3 runs to 14 residues. Deletions cut 4 bases from V and 5 bases from J, with 16 bases between. Per germline, CDR1 SGHTS and CDR2 YDEGEE. The CDR3 sequence: CASSPGTGLHEQYF. The CDR3 region has the DNA TGTGCCAGCAGCCCCGGGACGGGACTCCACGAGCAGTACTTC.

This clonotype was counted at least ten times. The rearrangement joins TRBV11-2 to TRBJ2-2; the D gene is possibly TRBD1 (6 bases). This CDR3 is 14 amino acids long. Trimming removed 2 bases at V and 6 bases at J, with 10 bases between. Germline V gene lookup returns CDR1 SGHAT and CDR2 FQNNGV. This CDR3 is CASSLLTGPGELFF. The CDR3, as DNA: TGTGCCAGCAGCTTACTAACAGGGCCCGGGGAGCTGTTTTTT.

Many counts were recorded for this clonotype. The CDR3 bases are TGTGCCAGCAGTTACTCGAGGTGGGAACTAGCGGGCTCCGGGAATGAGCAGTTCTTC. Translated, it gives CASSYSRWELAGSGNEQFF. The chain joins TRBV6-5 to TRBJ2-1; the match to TRBD2 covers 9 bases. This CDR3 contains 19 residues. The V segment lost 0 bases and the J segment 7 bases; nucleotides outside the gene matches: 16. Looked up from germline, CDR1 is MNHEY and CDR2 is SVGAGI.

Many counts were recorded for this clonotype. This chain uses TRBV20-1 with TRBJ1-1; D unclear. Per germline, CDR1 DFQATT and CDR2 SNEGSKA (reference sequence). V was clipped by 0 bases and J by 1 base, with 6 bases between them. The CDR3 has 13 amino acids. The CDR3 DNA sequence: TGCAGTGCTAGAGATCTAGGGAACACTGAAGCTTTCTTT. Translating gives CSARDLGNTEAFF.

There are many counts of this clonotype. The J gene is TRBJ2-5, the V gene TRBV12-3 or TRBV12-4; possible D gene TRBD2, 6 bases. Trimming stripped 1 base from V and 4 bases from J, with 10 bases between. This CDR3 spans 14 amino acids. The CDR3 spells CASSLGRGGETQYF. Here the CDR3 DNA reads TGTGCCAGCAGTTTAGGTAGGGGAGGAGAGACCCAGTACTTC.

This clonotype was picked up many times. This chain connects TRBV12-3 or TRBV12-4 to TRBJ2-5; 8 bases line up with TRBD1. V was pared by 6 bases and J by 9 bases, with 9 bases of the junction left unmatched. CDR3 size: 13 residues. CDR3 DNA sequence: TGTGCCAGCAGAACAGGGGGAGAAGGGGCCCAGTACTTC. Translated: CASRTGGEGAQYF.

This clonotype came up many times. This rearrangement joins TRBV2 to TRBJ2-7; 7 bases fit TRBD1. Germline assignment: CDR1 SNHLY and CDR2 FYNNEI. The CDR3 consists of 13 residues. Losses at the gene ends were 6 bases for V and 4 bases for J; bases not matched to a gene: 6. CDR3 protein: CASRRGQQYEQYF. CDR3 in DNA: TGTGCCAGCAGGAGGGGACAGCAATACGAGCAGTACTTC.

This clonotype was seen more than once but under ten times. V and J are TRBV6-2 or TRBV6-3 and TRBJ2-1; 9 bases match TRBD2. With V trimmed by 7 bases and J by 10 bases, 8 bases remained unmatched. The length of the CDR3 is 13 residues. Germline V gene sequence: CDR1 MNHEY, CDR2 SVGEGT. CDR3 region: CASTLTTSGEQFF. CDR3 nucleotides: TGTGCCAGCACCCTAACGACTAGCGGAGAGCAGTTCTTC.

V gene TRBV10-3 combines with J gene TRBJ2-7; 7 bases fit TRBD1. The CDR3 has 14 amino acids. Germline V CDR1 and CDR2: ENHRY, SYGVKD. V shed 6 bases, J shed 2 bases, and the junction held 7 bases outside the gene matches. The CDR3 region is CAISRDSKTYEQYF. In DNA form, the CDR3 reads TGTGCCATCAGCCGGGACAGTAAAACCTACGAGCAGTACTTC.

This clonotype has ten or more counts. The chain is built from TRBV12-3 or TRBV12-4 and TRBJ2-1, with D perhaps TRBD2 (7 bases). This CDR3 spans 14 amino acids. V was clipped by 6 bases and J by 8 bases, with 17 bases between them. In DNA, the CDR3 is TGTGCCAGCAGCTTTGGCTGGGAGGGGGATGAGCAGTTCTTC. This translates into CASSFGWEGDEQFF.

The rearrangement links TRBV5-1 to TRBJ2-1; no clear D. Trimming cost V 0 bases and J 10 bases, with 8 bases left between them. This CDR3 has 12 amino acids. Germline V CDR1 and CDR2: SGHRS, YFSETQ. The CDR3 sequence: CASSLEGQEQFF. The CDR3 DNA is TGCGCCAGCAGCTTGGAAGGCCAGGAGCAGTTCTTC.

This chain links TRBV20-1 with TRBJ1-2; D is ambiguous. The CDR3 is made up of 15 amino acids. Between the trimmed V and J ends, which lost 6 bases and 3 bases, there was a span of 20 bases. CDR1 is DFQATT, CDR2 SNEGSKA, per germline (reference sequence). The DNA for the CDR3 is TGCAGTGCCTACGGACTAACGGCGGCAGACTATGGCTACACCTTC. Translating it yields CSAYGLTAADYGYTF.

Worth noting for this clonotype: The germline gene is not matched at one end of the junction; a read error may be the cause. This chain links TRBV12-3 or TRBV12-4 with TRBJ2-3; the D gene is possibly TRBD2 (5 bases). The CDR3 spans 17 residues. CDR3 amino acids: CASSSRLSTTLTNTQYF. The CDR3 nucleotides are TGTGCCAGCAGTTCTCGACTATCTACCACCCTCACAAATACGCAGTATTTT.

This clonotype came up many times. The genes are TRBV6-1 and TRBJ2-7; D call uncertain. Germline values: CDR1 MNHNS, CDR2 SASEGT. V lost 8 bases to trimming and J lost 3 bases, with 20 bases between them. This CDR3 has 15 residues. CDR3 sequence (DNA): TGTGCCAGCCAACGCGGTTGGGCCACGAGCTACGAGCAGTACTTC. Translated: CASQRGWATSYEQYF.

The chain carries TRBV18 and TRBJ2-5, with a weak D call TRBD2 (6 bases). This CDR3 contains 15 residues. V dropped 3 bases and J dropped 5 bases, with 16 bases sitting between them. Germline values: CDR1 KGHSH, CDR2 LQKENI. CDR3 bases: TGTGCCAGCTCACCGATGGAGGGTCCGGGGGAGACCCAGTACTTC. This sequence encodes CASSPMEGPGETQYF.

A few counts support this clonotype. This chain joins TRBV4-1 and TRBJ2-7; the D is unclear. The germline CDR1 and CDR2 sequences are MGHRA and YSYEKL. CDR3 size: 13 residues. Trimming took off 2 bases at V and 4 bases at J, with 9 bases between the two ends. The CDR3 bases are TGCGCCAGCAGCCAAAGTACAAGATACGAGCAGTACTTC. Residues: CASSQSTRYEQYF.

As to this clonotype: Possible read error: a much larger clone is one base away. The rearrangement links TRBV15 to TRBJ2-7; perhaps D is TRBD1 or TRBD2 (6 bases each). Germline V CDR1 and CDR2: LNHNV, YYDKDF (reference sequence). The CDR3 is 18 residues long. This CDR3 is CATSRAPLPRGLCYEQCF. The CDR3 DNA reads as TGTGCCACCAGCAGAGCCCCACTTCCACGGGGGCTATGCTACGAGCAGTGCTTC. Supplemented by reference TRBV15 and TRBJ2-7, the full variable domain reads DAMVIQNPRYQVTQFGKPVTLSCSQTLNHNVMYWYQQKSSQAPKLLFHYYDKDFNNEADTPDNFQSRRPNTSFCFLDIRSPGLGDTAMYLCATSRAPLPRGLCYEQCFGPGTRLTVT.

This clonotype came up many times. The gene calls are TRBV11-1 and TRBJ2-3; tentatively, D is TRBD2 (7 bases). V lost 2 bases and J lost 4, with 16 bases in between. The CDR3 runs 16 residues. Germline V lookup: CDR1 SGHAT, CDR2 FQDESV (reference sequence). The DNA of the CDR3 is TGTGCCAGCAGCTTATCCTGGGGGGGCCGGGCAGATACGCAGTATTTT. Amino acid sequence: CASSLSWGGRADTQYF.

This sequence joins TRBV20-1 and TRBJ2-1; D possibly corresponds to TRBD2 (6 bases). Between the trimmed V and J ends, which lost 1 base and 3 bases, there was a span of 7 bases. This CDR3 has 13 residues. CDR1 DFQATT and CDR2 SNEGSKA come from the germline V gene (reference sequence). CDR3 sequence: CSARADYYNEQFF. CDR3 DNA: TGCAGTGCTAGAGCGGACTACTACAATGAGCAGTTCTTC.

The rearrangement links TRBV2 to TRBJ2-4, with D possibly called TRBD1 or TRBD2 (5 bases each). V lost 2 bases and J 6 bases, leaving 17 bases between the germline ends. CDR1 SNHLY and CDR2 FYNNEI come from the germline V gene. This CDR3 contains 16 residues. DNA for the CDR3: TGTGCCAGCAGTGAAAGGCGGCGGGCCCAGGGAAACATTCAGTACTTC. It encodes CASSERRRAQGNIQYF.

J is TRBJ1-1 and V is TRBV18; maybe TRBD1 (5 bases). From germline, CDR1 is KGHSH and CDR2 LQKENI. The V end lost 3 bases, the J end lost 4 bases, and 15 bases lay between the germline ends. CDR3 length: 15 amino acids. CDR3 bases: TGTGCCAGCTCACCTGGGTTTGGGGCGCCCACTGAAGCTTTCTTT. Its protein product is CASSPGFGAPTEAFF. The variable domain in full, completed from reference TRBV18 and TRBJ1-1, reads NAGVMQNPRHLVRRRGQEARLRCSPMKGHSHVYWYRQLPEEGLKFMVYLQKENIIDESGMPKERFSAEFPKEGPSILRIQQVVRGDSAAYFCASSPGFGAPTEAFFGQGTRLTVV.

This clonotype appeared many times. V usage is TRBV20-1 and J usage is TRBJ2-7; a weak D match, TRBD2 (6 bases). The ends were cut back, 1 base at V and 4 bases at J, with 14 bases in the middle. This CDR3 comprises 14 residues. CDR1 is DFQATT and CDR2 is SNEGSKA in the germline V gene (reference sequence). CDR3 sequence (DNA): TGCAGTGCTAGAGCCGGGACTTACCGATACGAGCAGTACTTC. Protein sequence: CSARAGTYRYEQYF.

The chain is built from TRBV7-2 and TRBJ2-1, with TRBD2 identical over 8 bases. The CDR3 covers 17 residues. CDR1 and CDR2 from the germline V gene are SGHTA and FQGNSA. The V and J ends lost 5 bases and 8 bases, in that order; junction bases with no gene match: 17. CDR3 sequence reads: CASSTVSGAGGAHEQFF. The CDR3 DNA is TGTGCCAGCAGCACCGTTAGCGGGGCGGGGGGAGCCCATGAGCAGTTCTTC. Combining the CDR3 with reference TRBV7-2 and TRBJ2-1 gives the whole variable domain GAGVSQSPSNKVTEKGKDVELRCDPISGHTALYWYRQSLGQGLEFLIYFQGNSAPDKSGLPSDRFSAERTGGSVSTLTIQRTQQEDSAVYLCASSTVSGAGGAHEQFFGPGTRLTVL.

In this sample, this clonotype turned up a few times. Sequence at one end of the junction differs from germline and may be a read error. The rearrangement links TRBV10-3 to TRBJ1-2; D is perhaps TRBD1 (5 bases). Germline V gene sequence: CDR1 ENHRY, CDR2 SYGVKD. CDR3 size: 11 residues. The CDR3 spells CAFRENYGYTF. For the CDR3, the DNA is TGTGCCTTCAGGGAAAACTATGGCTACACCTTC.

This clonotype occurred a few times. The gene calls are TRBV4-2 and TRBJ1-4; D is uncertain. The V end lost 1 base, the J end lost 8 bases, and 8 bases lay between the germline ends. The germline V gene has CDR1 LGHNA and CDR2 YNFKEQ. CDR3 size: 13 residues. The CDR3 here is CASSQGSLEKLFF. For the CDR3, the DNA is TGTGCCAGCAGCCAAGGAAGTCTGGAAAAACTGTTTTTT.

V and J are TRBV11-2 and TRBJ1-1, with D possibly matching TRBD1 (5 bases). Between the trimmed V and J ends, which lost 3 bases and 4 bases, there was a span of 12 bases. The CDR3 runs to 14 residues. Germline values: CDR1 SGHAT, CDR2 FQNNGV. The CDR3 DNA reads as TGTGCCAGCAGCTTGTGGGGGGATAGCACTGAAGCTTTCTTT. It is translated as CASSLWGDSTEAFF. Full variable domain (rest looked up from reference TRBV11-2 and TRBJ1-1): EAGVAQSPRYKIIEKRQSVAFWCNPISGHATLYWYQQILGQGPKLLIQFQNNGVVDDSQLPKDRFSAERLKGVDSTLKIQPAKLEDSAVYLCASSLWGDSTEAFFGQGTRLTVV.

Many counts were recorded for this clonotype. The J gene is TRBJ2-5, the V gene TRBV3-1; 8 nucleotides agree with TRBD1. With V trimmed by 10 bases and J by 3 bases, 4 bases remained unmatched. There are 12 residues in the CDR3. CDR1 LGHDT and CDR2 YNNKEL come from the germline V gene (reference sequence). The CDR3 bases are TGTGCCACCTTGGACAGGGAAGAGACCCAGTACTTC. It codes for CATLDREETQYF.

In this sample, this clonotype turned up many times. DNA of the CDR3: TGCAGTGCTAGGAGAACAGGGGGGACTGAAGCTTTCTTT. Protein: CSARRTGGTEAFF. The gene calls are TRBV20-1 and TRBJ1-1, with 8 nucleotides matching TRBD1. Germline V gene lookup returns CDR1 DFQATT and CDR2 SNEGSKA (reference sequence). This CDR3 contains 13 residues. V dropped 3 bases and J dropped 5; count of bases not matched to a gene: 5.